The 2 T cell receptor beta chains in this list originate from one sample, sequenced in a study of response to subunit inactivated influenza vaccine. TCRdb passed the RT-PCR reads through MiXCR, listing each CDR3 protein once. The sample contains hundreds of thousands of distinct CDR3 sequences, about an eighth of which appear only once. Source: PBMCs from blood, taken on the day of vaccination. These receptors originate from a man aged 45 to 65 who received an inactivated influenza vaccine.

This clonotype was counted a few times. V is TRBV18 and J is TRBJ2-1, with TRBD1 matching 7 bases. J lost 6 bases, V lost 5 bases, and 7 bases had no gene match. The germline CDR1 and CDR2 sequences are KGHSH and LQKENI. This CDR3 contains 14 residues. DNA of the CDR3: TGTGCCAGCTCAGTACAGGGGTCGGGCAATGAGCAGTTCTTC. This sequence encodes CASSVQGSGNEQFF.

The chain uses TRBV7-2 and TRBJ2-5, with D maybe TRBD2 (7 bases). Deletions cut 7 bases from V and 5 bases from J, with 17 bases between. This CDR3 comprises 14 residues. Germline CDR1 is SGHTA and CDR2 is FQGNSA. The CDR3 bases are TGTGCCAGCAAGGAGATGGGGAGGGGGGAGACCCAGTACTTC. Translated: CASKEMGRGETQYF.